The TCR beta chain under discussion was sequenced for a study of PD-L1 blockade in urothelial cancer. Overall study: Bladder-origin urothelial cancer in males described about 90% of the 29 patients.

Study-wide results and limits: Blood TCR clonality below the median before treatment was a predictor of better survival.

Note on this clone: Its antigen is still unknown.

The time point here: peripheral blood 6 weeks after treatment start. Measured with immunoSEQ multiplex PCR; TCRdb has only the in-frame clones, and not every one. The sample gives roughly 100,000 clones, less than 85% of which show up once; about 8.4% is in the top ten. The junction had 9 bases not matched to a gene; V was cut back by 7 bases and J by 1 base. CDR1 is MNHEY and CDR2 is SMNVEV in the germline V gene (reference sequence). The CDR3 has 15 residues. This sequence was found in a man between 65 and 85 years old with urothelial cancer. The specimen comprised PBMCs, sampled around atezolizumab (anti-PD-L1) treatment. The chain combines TRBV27 with TRBJ2-7; 8 positions match TRBD1. The chain's CDR3 is CASTRLDRVSYEQYF. The CDR3 region has the DNA TGTGCCAGCACCCGCTTGGACAGGGTTTCCTACGAGCAGTACTTC.